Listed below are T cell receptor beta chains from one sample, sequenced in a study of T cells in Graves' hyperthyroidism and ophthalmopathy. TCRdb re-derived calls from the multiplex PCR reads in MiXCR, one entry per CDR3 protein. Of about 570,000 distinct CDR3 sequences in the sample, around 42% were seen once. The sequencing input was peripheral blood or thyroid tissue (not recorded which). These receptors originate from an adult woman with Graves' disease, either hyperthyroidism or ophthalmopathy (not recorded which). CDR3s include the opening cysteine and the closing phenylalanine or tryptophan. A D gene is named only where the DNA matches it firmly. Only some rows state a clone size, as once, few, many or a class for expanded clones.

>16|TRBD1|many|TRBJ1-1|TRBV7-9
TGTGCCAGCAGCCCCAGCAGGGGGCAGGGGAACACTGAAGCTTTCTTT
CASSPSRGQGNTEAFF
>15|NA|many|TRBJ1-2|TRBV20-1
TGCAGTGCTAGAGGTGGGGAAAACCGATTCTATGGCTACACCTTC
CSARGGENRFYGYTF
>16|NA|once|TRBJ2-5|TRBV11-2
TGTGCCAGCAGCCTACGGGTCGCCGGGCGGTGGGAGACCCAGTACTTC
CASSLRVAGRWETQYF
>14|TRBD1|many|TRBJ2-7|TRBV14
TGTGCCAGCAGCCGTCGGGACAGCGCCGGCGAGCAGTACTTC
CASSRRDSAGEQYF
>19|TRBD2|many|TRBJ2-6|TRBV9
TGTGCCAGCAGCCCCCACGGGGGGACCCGGGGGGACGGGGCCAACGTCCTGACTTTC
CASSPHGGTRGDGANVLTF
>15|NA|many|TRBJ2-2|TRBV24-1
TGTGCCACCAGGGGCTTCGAGGGGTCTACCGGGGAGCTGTTTTTT
CATRGFEGSTGELFF
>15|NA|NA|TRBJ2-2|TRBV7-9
TGTGCCAGCAGGAGAGGGGGAGCTTTCACCGGGGAGCTGTTTTTT
CASRRGGAFTGELFF
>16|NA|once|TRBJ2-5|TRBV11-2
TGTGCCAGCAGTTCAGGGTCTACAGGGTGGGAGGAGACCCAGTACTTC
CASSSGSTGWEETQYF
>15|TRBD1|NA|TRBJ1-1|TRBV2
TGTGCCAGTAGTCTCGACAGGGGGCTTAGGGAGGAAGCTTTCTTT
CASSLDRGLREEAFF
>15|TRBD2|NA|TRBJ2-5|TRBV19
TGTGCCAGTAGTACGACTAGCGGGGGGCTCGAGACCCAGTACTTC
CASSTTSGGLETQYF
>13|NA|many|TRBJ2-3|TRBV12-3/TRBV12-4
TGTGCCAGCGGGAGTGGATACACAGATACGCAGTATTTT
CASGSGYTDTQYF
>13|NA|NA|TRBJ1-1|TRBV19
TGTGCCAGTACGGTCCCATGGGGCACTGAAGCTTTCTTT
CASTVPWGTEAFF
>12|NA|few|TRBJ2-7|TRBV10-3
TGTGCCATCAGCCCAGGGTCCTACGAGCAGTACTTC
CAISPGSYEQYF
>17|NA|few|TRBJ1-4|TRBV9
TGTGCCAGCAGCGGATCCCGGGACGGTGGGACTAATGAAAAACTGTTTTTT
CASSGSRDGGTNEKLFF
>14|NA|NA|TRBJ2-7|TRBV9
TGTGCCAGCAGCGGATTGACGGCCACCGGGGAGCTGTACTTC
CASSGLTATGELYF
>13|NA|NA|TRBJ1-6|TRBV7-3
TGTGCCAGCAGCTTAAGGGACAAATCACCCCTCCACTTT
CASSLRDKSPLHF
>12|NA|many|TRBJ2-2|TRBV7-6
TGTGCCAGCAGCTTTAATGACGGGGAGCTGTTTTTT
CASSFNDGELFF
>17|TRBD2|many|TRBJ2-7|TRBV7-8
TGTGCCAGCAGCCGTCCGAAGGAGCGGGAGGTCTCCTACGAGCAGTACTTC
CASSRPKEREVSYEQYF
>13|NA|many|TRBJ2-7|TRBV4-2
TGTGCCAGCAGCACCAGCCTTTCCTACGAGCAGTACTTC
CASSTSLSYEQYF
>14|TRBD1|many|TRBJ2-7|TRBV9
TGTGCCAGCAGCGTAGGGGGACAGGGGGGCGAGCAGTACTTC
CASSVGGQGGEQYF
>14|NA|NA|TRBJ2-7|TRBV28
TGTGCCAGCAGCTTGGACGGGATTCTGTACGAGCAGTACTTC
CASSLDGILYEQYF
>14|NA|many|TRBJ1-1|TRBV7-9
TGTGCCAGCACCTTAGGGATTATGAACACTGAAGCTTTCTTT
CASTLGIMNTEAFF
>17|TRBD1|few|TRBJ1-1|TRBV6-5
TGTGCCAGCAGTTACTCGGGGGGTGGGACAGGGACCACTGAAGCTTTCTTT
CASSYSGGGTGTTEAFF
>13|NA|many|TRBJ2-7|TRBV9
TGTGCCAGCAGCCCCCGGTCATCCTACGAGCAGTACTTC
CASSPRSSYEQYF
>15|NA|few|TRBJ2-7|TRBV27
TGTGCCAGCAGGACGACAGGCTTCAGCTCCTACGAGCAGTACTTC
CASRTTGFSSYEQYF
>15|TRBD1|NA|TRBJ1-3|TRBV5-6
TGTGCCAGCAGCCTTGGGACAGAAGCCAGAAACACCATATATTTT
CASSLGTEARNTIYF
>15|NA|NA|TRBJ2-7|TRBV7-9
TGTGCCAGCAGTCCTGACAGCCTTTCCTCAGCGCGGCAGTACTTC
CASSPDSLSSARQYF
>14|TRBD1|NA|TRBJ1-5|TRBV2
TGTGCCAGCAGTGAAATCGGGACAGTAGGGCCCCAGCATTTT
CASSEIGTVGPQHF
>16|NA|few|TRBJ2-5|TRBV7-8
TGTGCCAGCAGCTTTATCGGGACTACCCAGGGGGAGACCCAGTACTTC
CASSFIGTTQGETQYF
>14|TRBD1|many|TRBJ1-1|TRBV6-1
TGTGCCAGCAGTGCTACAGGGGAGAACACTGAAGCTTTCTTT
CASSATGENTEAFF
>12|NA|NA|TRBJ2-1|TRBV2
TGTGCCAGCAGTGAAGGGAAAGGGATGCGGTTCTTC
CASSEGKGMRFF
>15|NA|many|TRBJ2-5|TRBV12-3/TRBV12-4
TGTGCCAGCAGCCATACTCTAGACCGAGAAGAGACCCAGTACTTC
CASSHTLDREETQYF
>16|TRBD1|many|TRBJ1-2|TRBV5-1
TGCGCCAGCAGCCGCTTGGGGGACAGTTTTAACTATGGCTACACCTTC
CASSRLGDSFNYGYTF
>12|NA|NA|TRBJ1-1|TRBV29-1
TGCAGTGCCACAGAGGATACGGATGAAGCTTTCTTT
CSATEDTDEAFF
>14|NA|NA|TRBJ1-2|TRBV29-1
TGCAGCGTTGAAGCGGTTAGAGGTTTCTATGGCTACACCTTC
CSVEAVRGFYGYTF
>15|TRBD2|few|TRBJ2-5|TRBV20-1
TGCAGTGCAAACCCCGGGACTAGCGGGGGAGAGACCCAGTACTTC
CSANPGTSGGETQYF
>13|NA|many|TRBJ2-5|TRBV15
TGTGCCACCAGCAGCGACCGCCAAGAGACCCAGTACTTC
CATSSDRQETQYF
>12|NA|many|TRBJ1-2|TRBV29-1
TGCAGCGTCCTCCATGTGGGGGGGGGCTACACCTTC
CSVLHVGGGYTF
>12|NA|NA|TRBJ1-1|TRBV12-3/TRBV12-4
TGTGCCAGCGGGATATCAACTAATGAAGCTTTCTTT
CASGISTNEAFF
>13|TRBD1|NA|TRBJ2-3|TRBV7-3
TGTGCCAGCAGCAGGGACAGACAAGATACGCAGTATTTT
CASSRDRQDTQYF
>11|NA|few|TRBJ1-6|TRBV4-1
TGCGCCAGCGGAGAGCGCTCACCCCTCCACTTT
CASGERSPLHF
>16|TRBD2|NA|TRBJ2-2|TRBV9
TGTGCCAGCAGCGTAGCCACTAGCGGGAGCTTCGGGGAGCTGTTTTTT
CASSVATSGSFGELFF
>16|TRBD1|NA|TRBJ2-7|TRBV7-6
TGTGCCACCAGTGGCGTGTCCGGGACAGGGGCCTACGAGCAGTACTTC
CATSGVSGTGAYEQYF
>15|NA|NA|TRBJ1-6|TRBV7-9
TGTGCCAGCAGCCATGAAGCGTTCGGGAATTCACCCCTCCACTTT
CASSHEAFGNSPLHF
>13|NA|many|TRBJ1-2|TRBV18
TGTGCCAGCAGCCCGGGGGGGGACTATGGCTACACCTTC
CASSPGGDYGYTF
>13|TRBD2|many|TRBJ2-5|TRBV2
TGTGCCAGCAGTGAGGGCGGGAGACGGACCCAGTACTTC
CASSEGGRRTQYF
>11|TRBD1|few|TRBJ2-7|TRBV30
TGTGCCTGGAGCCCTGGACAGGTTAAGTACTTC
CAWSPGQVKYF
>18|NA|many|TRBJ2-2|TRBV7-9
TGTGCCAGCAGCTTAGCGCGAATCGAGAATAGAGGGACCGGGGAGCTGTTTTTT
CASSLARIENRGTGELFF
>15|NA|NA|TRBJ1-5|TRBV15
TGTGCCACCAGCACTACAGGTTATAGCAATCAGCCCCAGCATTTT
CATSTTGYSNQPQHF
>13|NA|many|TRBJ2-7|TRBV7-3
TGTGCCAGCAGCGATCGGGTGACGTACGAGCAGTACTTC
CASSDRVTYEQYF
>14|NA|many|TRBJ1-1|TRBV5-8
TGTGCCAGCAGCTCCGGTAGGACGAACACTGAAGCTTTCTTT
CASSSGRTNTEAFF
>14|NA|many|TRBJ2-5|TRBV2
TGTGCCAGCCTGAAGATGGCGAGGGAAGAGACCCAGTACTTC
CASLKMAREETQYF
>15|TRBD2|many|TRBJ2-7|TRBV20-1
TGCAGTGCTAGTCGCGCTCTAGCGGGAGCCTACGAGCAGTACTTC
CSASRALAGAYEQYF